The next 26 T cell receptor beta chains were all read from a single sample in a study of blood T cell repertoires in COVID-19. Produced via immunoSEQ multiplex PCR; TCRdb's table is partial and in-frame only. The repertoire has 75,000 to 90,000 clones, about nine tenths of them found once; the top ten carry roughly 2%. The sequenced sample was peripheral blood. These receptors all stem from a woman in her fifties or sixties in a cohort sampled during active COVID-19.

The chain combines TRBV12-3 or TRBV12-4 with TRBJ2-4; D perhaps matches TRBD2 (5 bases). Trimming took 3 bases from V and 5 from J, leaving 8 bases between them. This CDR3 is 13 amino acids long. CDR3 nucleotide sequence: TGTGCCAGCAGTTTCGGGGTCGAAAACATTCAGTACTTC. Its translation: CASSFGVENIQYF.

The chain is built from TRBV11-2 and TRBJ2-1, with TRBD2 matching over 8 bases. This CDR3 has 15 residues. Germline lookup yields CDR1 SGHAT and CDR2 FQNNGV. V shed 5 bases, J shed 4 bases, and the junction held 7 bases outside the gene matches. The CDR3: CASSPFPSGYNEQFF. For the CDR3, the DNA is TGTGCCAGCAGCCCGTTCCCTAGCGGGTACAATGAGCAGTTCTTC.

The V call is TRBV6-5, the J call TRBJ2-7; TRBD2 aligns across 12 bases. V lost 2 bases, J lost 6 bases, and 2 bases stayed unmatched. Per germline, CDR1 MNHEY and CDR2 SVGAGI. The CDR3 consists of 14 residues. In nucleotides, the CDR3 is TGTGCCAGCAGTTACATGACTAGCGGGGGCGAGCAGTACTTC. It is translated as CASSYMTSGGEQYF.

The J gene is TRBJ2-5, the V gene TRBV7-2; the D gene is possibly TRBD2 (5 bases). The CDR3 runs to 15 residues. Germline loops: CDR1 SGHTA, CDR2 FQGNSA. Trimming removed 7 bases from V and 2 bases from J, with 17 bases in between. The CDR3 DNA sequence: TGTGCCAGCACCTCACCCCTAGGAGGACAAGAGACCCAGTACTTC. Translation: CASTSPLGGQETQYF.

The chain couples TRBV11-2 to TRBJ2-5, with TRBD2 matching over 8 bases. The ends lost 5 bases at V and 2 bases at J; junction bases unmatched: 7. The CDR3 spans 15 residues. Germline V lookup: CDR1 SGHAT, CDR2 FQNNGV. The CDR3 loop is CASSLDPGGQETQYF. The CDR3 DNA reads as TGTGCCAGCAGCCTGGATCCGGGGGGGCAAGAGACCCAGTACTTC.

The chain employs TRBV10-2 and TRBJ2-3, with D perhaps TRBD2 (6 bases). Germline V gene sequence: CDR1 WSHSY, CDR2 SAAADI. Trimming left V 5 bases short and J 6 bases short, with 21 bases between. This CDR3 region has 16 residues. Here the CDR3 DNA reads TGCGCCAGCAGTCCCCGCTTTGGGGGGAGTTCTGATACGCAGTATTTT. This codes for CASSPRFGGSSDTQYF.

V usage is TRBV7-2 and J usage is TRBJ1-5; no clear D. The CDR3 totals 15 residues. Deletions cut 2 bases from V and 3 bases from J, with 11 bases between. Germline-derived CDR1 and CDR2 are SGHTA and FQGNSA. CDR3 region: CASSLNLGDNQPQHF. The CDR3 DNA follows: TGTGCCAGCAGCTTAAACCTCGGAGACAATCAGCCCCAGCATTTT. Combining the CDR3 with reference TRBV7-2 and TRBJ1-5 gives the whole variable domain GAGVSQSPSNKVTEKGKDVELRCDPISGHTALYWYRQSLGQGLEFLIYFQGNSAPDKSGLPSDRFSAERTGGSVSTLTIQRTQQEDSAVYLCASSLNLGDNQPQHFGDGTRLSIL.

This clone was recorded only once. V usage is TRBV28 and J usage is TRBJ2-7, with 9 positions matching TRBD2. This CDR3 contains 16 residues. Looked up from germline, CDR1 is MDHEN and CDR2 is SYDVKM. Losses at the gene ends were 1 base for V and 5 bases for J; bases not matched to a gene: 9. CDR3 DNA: TGTGCCAGCAGTTTATTGGGGGCGGGAGGGCCCAACGAGCAGTACTTC. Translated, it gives CASSLLGAGGPNEQYF. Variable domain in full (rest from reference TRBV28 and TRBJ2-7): DVKVTQSSRYLVKRTGEKVFLECVQDMDHENMFWYRQDPGLGLRLIYFSYDVKMKEKGDIPEGYSVSREKKERFSLILESASTNQTSMYLCASSLLGAGGPNEQYFGPGTRLTVT.

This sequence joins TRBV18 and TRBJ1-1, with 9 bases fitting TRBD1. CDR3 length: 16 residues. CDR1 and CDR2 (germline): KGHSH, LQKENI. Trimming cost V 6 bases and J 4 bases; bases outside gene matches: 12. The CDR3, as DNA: TGTGCCAGCTCTCCGAGACAGGGGGGAACGGGCACTGAAGCTTTCTTT. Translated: CASSPRQGGTGTEAFF.

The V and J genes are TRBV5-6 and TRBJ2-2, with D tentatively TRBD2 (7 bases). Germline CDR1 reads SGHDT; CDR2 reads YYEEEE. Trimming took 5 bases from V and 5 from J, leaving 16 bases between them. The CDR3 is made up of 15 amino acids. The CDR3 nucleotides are TGTGCCAGCAGTGCTGGGGGGGCTTGGACCGGGGAGCTGTTTTTT. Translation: CASSAGGAWTGELFF.

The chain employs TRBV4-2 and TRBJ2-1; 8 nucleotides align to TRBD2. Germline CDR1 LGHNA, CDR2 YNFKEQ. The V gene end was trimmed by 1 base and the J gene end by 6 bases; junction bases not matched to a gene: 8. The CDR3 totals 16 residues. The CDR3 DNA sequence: TGTGCCAGCAGCCAAGTGACGGGAGGGCCGCTCAATGAGCAGTTCTTC. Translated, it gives CASSQVTGGPLNEQFF.

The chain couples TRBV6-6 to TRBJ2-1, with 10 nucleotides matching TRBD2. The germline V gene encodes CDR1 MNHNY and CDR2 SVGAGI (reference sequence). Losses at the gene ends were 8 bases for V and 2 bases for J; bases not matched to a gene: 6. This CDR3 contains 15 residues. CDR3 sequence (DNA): TGTGCCAGCTCCAAGCTAGCGGGGGCCTACAATGAGCAGTTCTTC. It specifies CASSKLAGAYNEQFF.

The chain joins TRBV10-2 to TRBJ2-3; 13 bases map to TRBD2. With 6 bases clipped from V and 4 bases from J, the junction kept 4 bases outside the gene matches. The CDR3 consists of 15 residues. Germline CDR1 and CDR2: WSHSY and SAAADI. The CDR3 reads CASSLLAGGSDTQYF. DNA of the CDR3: TGCGCCAGCAGCTTACTAGCGGGAGGGTCAGATACGCAGTATTTT.

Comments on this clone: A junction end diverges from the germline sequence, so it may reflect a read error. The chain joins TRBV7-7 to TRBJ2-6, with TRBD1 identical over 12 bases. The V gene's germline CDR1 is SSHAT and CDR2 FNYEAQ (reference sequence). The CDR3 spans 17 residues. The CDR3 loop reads CASSEGTGGAGANVLTF. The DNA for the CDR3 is TGTGCTAGCAGCGAAGGGACAGGGGGCGCTGGGGCCAACGTCCTGACTTTC.

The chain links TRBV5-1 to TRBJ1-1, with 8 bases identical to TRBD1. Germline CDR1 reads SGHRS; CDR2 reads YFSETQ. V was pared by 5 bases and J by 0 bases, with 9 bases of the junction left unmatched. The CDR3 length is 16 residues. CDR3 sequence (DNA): TGCGCCAGCAGTTCTCAGGGGGCGAGGATGAACACTGAAGCTTTCTTT. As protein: CASSSQGARMNTEAFF.

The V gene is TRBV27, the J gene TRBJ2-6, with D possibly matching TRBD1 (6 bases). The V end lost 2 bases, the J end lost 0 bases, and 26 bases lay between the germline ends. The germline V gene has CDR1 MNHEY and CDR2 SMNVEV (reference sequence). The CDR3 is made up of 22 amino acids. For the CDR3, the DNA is TGTGCCAGCAGTTTAAAGGGTACAGGGTTCCTACCCTTAAGCTCTGGGGCCAACGTCCTGACTTTC. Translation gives CASSLKGTGFLPLSSGANVLTF.

The CDR3 region has the DNA TGTGCCAGCAGCTTAGAGGCGGGGGGGCCCTCCGGGGAGCTGTTTTTT. It translates to CASSLEAGGPSGELFF. The V and J genes are TRBV7-9 and TRBJ2-2; TRBD2 matches at 9 bases. This CDR3 has 16 residues. J lost 6 bases, V lost 1 base, and 6 bases had no gene match. Germline CDR1 SEHNR, CDR2 FQNEAQ (reference sequence).

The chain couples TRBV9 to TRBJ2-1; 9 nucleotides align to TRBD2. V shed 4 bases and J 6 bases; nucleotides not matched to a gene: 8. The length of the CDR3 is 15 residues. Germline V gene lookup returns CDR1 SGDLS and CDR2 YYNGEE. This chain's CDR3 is CASSPSWREGNEQFF. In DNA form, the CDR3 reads TGTGCCAGCAGCCCATCTTGGCGGGAGGGCAATGAGCAGTTCTTC.

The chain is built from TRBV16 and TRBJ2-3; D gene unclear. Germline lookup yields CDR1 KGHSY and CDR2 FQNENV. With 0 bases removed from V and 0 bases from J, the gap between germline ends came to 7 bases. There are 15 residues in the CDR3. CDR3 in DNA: TGTGCCAGCAGCCAATCGACACGTAGCACAGATACGCAGTATTTT. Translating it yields CASSQSTRSTDTQYF.

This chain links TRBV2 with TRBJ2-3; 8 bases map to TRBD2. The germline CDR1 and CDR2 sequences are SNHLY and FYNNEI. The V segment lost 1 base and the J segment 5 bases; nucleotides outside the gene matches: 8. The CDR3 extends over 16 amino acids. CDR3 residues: CASSEVSSGHQDTQYF. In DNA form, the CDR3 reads TGTGCCAGCAGTGAAGTGTCTAGCGGGCACCAAGATACGCAGTATTTT.

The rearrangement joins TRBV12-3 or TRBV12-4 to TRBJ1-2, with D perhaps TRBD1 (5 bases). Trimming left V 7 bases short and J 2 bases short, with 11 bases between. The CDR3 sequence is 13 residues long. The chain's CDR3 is CASTKGRNYGYTF. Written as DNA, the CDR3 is TGTGCCAGCACCAAGGGGCGGAACTATGGCTACACCTTC.

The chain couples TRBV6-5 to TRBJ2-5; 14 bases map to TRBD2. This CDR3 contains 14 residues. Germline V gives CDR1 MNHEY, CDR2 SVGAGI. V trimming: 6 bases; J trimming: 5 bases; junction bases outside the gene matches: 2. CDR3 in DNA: TGTGCCAGCAGCCGGACTAGCGGGGGGGAGACCCAGTACTTC. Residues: CASSRTSGGETQYF.

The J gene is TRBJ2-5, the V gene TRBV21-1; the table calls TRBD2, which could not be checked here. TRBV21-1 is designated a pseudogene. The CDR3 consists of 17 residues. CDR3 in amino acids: CASTYIMGPLEGETQYF. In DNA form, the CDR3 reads TGTGCCAGCACCTACATCATGGGGCCTTTGGAGGGAGAGACCCAGTACTTC.

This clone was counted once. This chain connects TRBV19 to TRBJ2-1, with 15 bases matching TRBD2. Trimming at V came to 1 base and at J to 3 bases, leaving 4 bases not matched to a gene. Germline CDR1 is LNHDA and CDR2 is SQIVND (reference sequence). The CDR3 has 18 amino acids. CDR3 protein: CASSIGTSGGAFYNEQFF. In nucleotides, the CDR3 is TGTGCCAGTAGTATAGGGACTAGCGGGGGGGCCTTCTACAATGAGCAGTTCTTC.

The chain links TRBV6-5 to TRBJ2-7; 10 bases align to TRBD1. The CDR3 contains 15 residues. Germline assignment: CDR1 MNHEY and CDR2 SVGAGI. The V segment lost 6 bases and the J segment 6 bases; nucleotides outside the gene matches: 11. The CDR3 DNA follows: TGTGCCAGCAGCGGAGGGGGACAGGGGTTCGGCGAGCAGTACTTC. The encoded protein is CASSGGGQGFGEQYF.

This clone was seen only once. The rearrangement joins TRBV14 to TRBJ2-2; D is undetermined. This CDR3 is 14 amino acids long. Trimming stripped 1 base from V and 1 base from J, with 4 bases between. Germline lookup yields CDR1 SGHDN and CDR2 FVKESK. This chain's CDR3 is CASSQGRNTGELFF. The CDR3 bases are TGTGCCAGCAGCCAAGGCAGGAACACCGGGGAGCTGTTTTTT.